One sample yielded the 29 T cell receptor beta chains listed below, sequenced in a study of Ad26.COV2.S vaccination and SARS-CoV-2 variants. TCRdb's copy holds only in-frame clones and misses some; the assay was immunoSEQ multiplex PCR. The data contain some 460,000 clones, 80% to 90% of them singletons. Treatment in this sample: some 20 received Ad26.COV2.S at low or high dose, single or two shots; roughly five received placebo; per-sample allocation not given. Day 63 after the first vaccine or placebo injection was the time point for sampling. Source: peripheral blood, taken in a trial of Ad26.COV2.S vaccine versus placebo. These receptors were taken from a person aged 18-60 years who received the Ad26.COV2.S COVID-19 vaccine or a placebo.

The gene calls are TRBV11-2 and TRBJ2-5, with 14 bases aligning to TRBD2. CDR1 SGHAT and CDR2 FQNNGV come from the germline V gene. The CDR3 totals 17 residues. Trimming took 6 bases from V and 3 from J; bases not matched to a gene: 9. CDR3 nucleotide sequence: TGTGCCAGCAGAGATTCCGGACTAGCGGGGGGTAAAGAGACCCAGTACTTC. It encodes CASRDSGLAGGKETQYF.

A remark on this clone: The identical CDR3 is also encoded by other nucleotide sequences in the sample. The chain joins TRBV7-3 to TRBJ2-2, with TRBD1 matching 7 bases. Losses at the gene ends were 5 bases for V and 0 bases for J; bases not matched to a gene: 6. This CDR3 contains 16 residues. Germline CDR1 reads SGHTA; CDR2 reads FQGTGA. DNA for the CDR3: TGTGCCAGCAGCCCCACCGGGACAGCGAACACCGGGGAGCTGTTTTTT. It is translated as CASSPTGTANTGELFF.

The V and J genes are TRBV9 and TRBJ2-7; 11 positions agree with TRBD1. The CDR3 contains 14 residues. The germline V gene encodes CDR1 SGDLS and CDR2 YYNGEE. Trimming removed 3 bases from V and 6 bases from J; junction bases left unmatched: 5. CDR3 in DNA: TGTGCCAGCAGCGGTGGGACAGGGGGTGGCGAGCAGTACTTC. It yields the protein CASSGGTGGGEQYF. Full variable domain (missing parts from reference TRBV9 and TRBJ2-7): DSGVTQTPKHLITATGQRVTLRCSPRSGDLSVYWYQQSLDQGLQFLIQYYNGEERAKGNILERFSAQQFPDLHSELNLSSLELGDSALYFCASSGGTGGGEQYFGPGTRLTVT.

The sample holds a few counts of this clone. The chain recombines TRBV28 with TRBJ1-6; unclear D gene. The V gene lost 3 bases and the J gene lost 13 bases, with 10 bases spanning the gap. The CDR3 contains 12 residues. Germline CDR1 is MDHEN and CDR2 is SYDVKM. CDR3 loop: CASSLSGFPLHF. CDR3 DNA: TGTGCCAGCAGTTTGTCCGGTTTTCCCCTCCACTTT.

The chain has TRBV12-3 or TRBV12-4 and TRBJ2-6, with no clear D. This CDR3 region has 10 residues. V shed 5 bases and J shed 10 bases, with 3 bases lying between them. The CDR3 sequence: CASSLNVLTF. In DNA, the CDR3 is TGTGCCAGCAGTCTTAACGTCCTGACTTTC.

The chain links TRBV19 to TRBJ1-5; 9 positions agree with TRBD1. The CDR3 length is 15 residues. The germline V gene encodes CDR1 LNHDA and CDR2 SQIVND (reference sequence). Trimming at V came to 4 bases and at J to 3 bases, leaving 4 bases not matched to a gene. For the CDR3, the DNA is TGTGCCAGTAGTAACGGACAGGGGTACAATCAGCCCCAGCATTTT. This sequence encodes CASSNGQGYNQPQHF.

The table lists this clone with a few counts. The chain combines TRBV10-1 with TRBJ2-7, with TRBD1 identical over 8 bases. Trimming removed 3 bases from V and 4 bases from J; junction bases left unmatched: 2. Germline V CDR1 and CDR2: WNHNN, SYGVQD (reference sequence). The CDR3 has 13 residues. CDR3 protein: CASSDHRGYEQYF. CDR3 DNA: TGCGCCAGCAGTGACCACAGGGGGTACGAGCAGTACTTC.

In DNA, the CDR3 is TGTGCCAGTAGGATTTGGGAGCGGGCAGATACGCAGTATTTT. It codes for CASRIWERADTQYF. The chain recombines TRBV21-1 with TRBJ2-3; the tabulated D call, TRBD2, remains unverified against the DNA. TRBV21-1 is described as a pseudogene. The CDR3 sequence is 14 residues long.

The chain combines TRBV5-5 with TRBJ2-7; D unresolved. The germline V gene encodes CDR1 SGHKS and CDR2 YYEKEE (reference sequence). This CDR3 has 16 amino acids. V was clipped by 4 bases and J by 0 bases, with 17 bases between them. The CDR3 here is CASSRYRTIPSYEQYF. CDR3 bases: TGTGCCAGCAGCCGATACAGAACAATACCCTCCTACGAGCAGTACTTC.

The chain recombines TRBV11-3 with TRBJ2-1; D is unclear. This CDR3 comprises 14 residues. Germline V gives CDR1 SGHNT, CDR2 YENEEA. The V end was cut by 3 bases, the J end by 2 bases, with 8 bases between. This CDR3 is CASSLGRTYNEQFF. DNA for the CDR3: TGTGCCAGCAGCTTGGGTAGAACCTACAATGAGCAGTTCTTC.

This clone showed up just a few times. The chain employs TRBV7-3 and TRBJ2-2; D is tentatively TRBD1 or TRBD2 (6 bases each). Germline CDR1 reads SGHTA; CDR2 reads FQGTGA. V was pared by 8 bases and J by 5 bases, with 18 bases between. This CDR3 region has 15 residues. This CDR3 is CASGPVGGATGELFF. CDR3 nucleotides: TGTGCCAGCGGCCCCGTGGGGGGCGCGACCGGGGAGCTGTTTTTT.

This chain connects TRBV25-1 to TRBJ2-7, with D tentatively TRBD1 (5 bases). Trimming removed 11 bases at V and 1 base at J, with 15 bases between. Germline V gene sequence: CDR1 MGHDK, CDR2 SYGVNS. This CDR3 spans 13 amino acids. CDR3 sequence reads: CASTAPDSYEQYF. CDR3 bases: TGTGCCTCGACAGCGCCCGATTCCTACGAGCAGTACTTC.

The J gene is TRBJ2-7, the V gene TRBV10-3; maybe TRBD1 (6 bases). V was pared by 10 bases and J by 3 bases, with 13 bases between. The CDR3 sequence is 12 residues long. Per the germline V gene, CDR1 is ENHRY and CDR2 is SYGVKD. In nucleotides, the CDR3 is TGTGCCACCCTATCAGGGGTCTACGAGCAGTACTTC. Translating it yields CATLSGVYEQYF.

This chain connects TRBV3-1 (or the pseudogene TRBV3-2) to TRBJ2-2, with D hard to call. The V and J ends lost 4 bases and 5 bases respectively, with 14 bases between them. The germline gives CDR1 LGHDT, CDR2 YNNKEL (reference sequence). The CDR3 covers 15 residues. CDR3 protein: CASSRWAKKTGELFF. The CDR3 nucleotides read TGTGCCAGCAGCCGGTGGGCGAAAAAAACCGGGGAGCTGTTTTTT.

This clone was counted once. This chain joins TRBV19 and TRBJ2-2, with 7 bases that match TRBD1. Trimming took 4 bases from V and 6 from J; bases not matched to a gene: 2. Germline assignment: CDR1 LNHDA and CDR2 SQIVND (reference sequence). This CDR3 comprises 13 residues. The chain's CDR3 is CASSTTGAGELFF. The DNA for the CDR3 is TGTGCCAGTAGTACAACAGGGGCCGGGGAGCTGTTTTTT.

On this clone: The same CDR3 is also encoded by other DNA sequences in this sample. The J gene is TRBJ1-2, the V gene TRBV10-3, with D maybe TRBD1 (5 bases). The CDR3 contains 12 residues. Germline loops: CDR1 ENHRY, CDR2 SYGVKD. V was trimmed by 6 bases and J by 2 bases, leaving 7 bases between them. The CDR3 region is CAISTGNYGYTF. In DNA, the CDR3 is TGTGCCATCAGCACAGGAAACTATGGCTACACCTTC.

The chain employs TRBV11-2 and TRBJ2-2; TRBD2 matches at 10 bases. After removal of 6 bases from V and 4 bases from J, the junction contained 5 bases not matched to a gene. The CDR3 runs 15 residues. Germline CDR1 is SGHAT and CDR2 is FQNNGV. Here the CDR3 reads CASRGASGGTGELFF. In nucleotides, the CDR3 is TGTGCCAGCAGGGGGGCTAGCGGGGGCACCGGGGAGCTGTTTTTT.

The V and J genes are TRBV5-1 and TRBJ1-2; no reliable D call. The V gene's germline CDR1 is SGHRS and CDR2 YFSETQ. CDR3 size: 15 residues. Deletions cut 1 base from V and 4 bases from J, with 14 bases between. The CDR3 sequence: CASSLSGNGGYGYTF. In DNA form, the CDR3 reads TGCGCCAGCAGCTTGTCGGGGAACGGTGGCTATGGCTACACCTTC.

V gene TRBV6-2 or TRBV6-3 combines with J gene TRBJ2-1; D not resolved. Trimming cost V 5 bases and J 8 bases, with 10 bases left between them. The CDR3 sequence is 12 residues long. Per the germline V gene, CDR1 is MNHEY and CDR2 is SVGEGT. The CDR3 DNA is TGTGCCAGCAGTACCCGGATCGATGAGCAGTTCTTC. Its protein is CASSTRIDEQFF.

The chain joins TRBV2 to TRBJ2-7; D is unclear. CDR1 SNHLY and CDR2 FYNNEI come from the germline V gene. V lost 3 bases and J lost 2, with 5 bases in between. The CDR3 covers 12 residues. CDR3 DNA sequence: TGTGCCAGCAGTGAGACACCCTACGAGCAGTACTTC. Its protein product is CASSETPYEQYF.

The rearrangement joins TRBV7-9 to TRBJ1-1; D unresolved. Germline-derived CDR1 and CDR2 are SEHNR and FQNEAQ (reference sequence). Trimming shortened V by 1 base and J by 1 base, and 13 bases separated the two germline ends. CDR3 size: 16 residues. CDR3 DNA: TGTGCCAGCAGCTTAGGGAAGACAAGCGGGAACACTGAAGCTTTCTTT. Its translation: CASSLGKTSGNTEAFF.

The CDR3 nucleotides read TGTGCCACCAGTTCGACAGCGAACACTGAAGCTTTCTTT. It codes for CATSSTANTEAFF. This chain links TRBV24-1 with TRBJ1-1; D is possibly TRBD1 (5 bases). CDR1 and CDR2 from the germline V gene are KGHDR and SFDVKD. Trimming left V 6 bases short and J 1 base short, with 8 bases between. The CDR3 has 13 amino acids.

The CDR3 coding sequence is TGTGCCACCAGGCCCAGCCGTAACACAGATACGCAGTATTTT. This sequence encodes CATRPSRNTDTQYF. The rearrangement links TRBV24-1 to TRBJ2-3; D uncertain. V lost 7 bases to trimming and J lost 2 bases, with 12 bases between them. Germline CDR1 reads KGHDR; CDR2 reads SFDVKD. CDR3 size: 14 residues.

This clone has only one observation. V gene TRBV6-5 combines with J gene TRBJ1-1; possibly TRBD1 for D (5 bases). The V and J ends lost 7 bases and 1 base respectively, with 10 bases between them. The CDR3 extends over 13 amino acids. Germline V lookup: CDR1 MNHEY, CDR2 SVGAGI. The CDR3 region has the DNA TGTGCCAGCACCCTGACAGAGAACACTGAAGCTTTCTTT. It specifies CASTLTENTEAFF.

About this clone: Other DNA sequences in the same sample also yield this CDR3. This rearrangement joins TRBV2 to TRBJ2-1; D call uncertain. The ends were cut back, 1 base at V and 3 bases at J, with 4 bases in the middle. Germline assignment: CDR1 SNHLY and CDR2 FYNNEI. CDR3 length: 13 residues. In nucleotides, the CDR3 is TGTGCCAGCAGTGAAGGTGGCTACAATGAGCAGTTCTTC. Protein sequence: CASSEGGYNEQFF.

This rearrangement joins TRBV18 to TRBJ2-1, with 14 bases matching TRBD2. The CDR3 loop spans 17 amino acids. Germline trimming cut 0 bases from V and 10 bases from J; bases unmatched to any gene: 8. Germline loops: CDR1 KGHSH, CDR2 LQKENI. CDR3 in DNA: TGTGCCAGCTCACCACCTGGACTAGCGGGAGGTGGGATCGAGCAGTTCTTC. It translates to CASSPPGLAGGGIEQFF.

The chain is built from TRBV19 and TRBJ2-2, with 10 bases aligning to TRBD2. This CDR3 has 17 residues. V dropped 5 bases and J dropped 5; count of bases not matched to a gene: 11. Germline CDR1 and CDR2: LNHDA and SQIVND (reference sequence). CDR3 DNA: TGTGCCAGTAGTCGGGGCCTAGCGGGGGTTGGGACCGGGGAGCTGTTTTTT. It specifies CASSRGLAGVGTGELFF.

The chain combines TRBV10-3 with TRBJ2-5, with 11 bases identical to TRBD1. The CDR3 loop spans 15 amino acids. Germline values: CDR1 ENHRY, CDR2 SYGVKD. Trimming cost V 6 bases and J 5 bases; bases outside gene matches: 8. The CDR3 bases are TGTGCCATCAGGAAAGGGACAGGGGGTTCCGAGACCCAGTACTTC. Amino acids: CAIRKGTGGSETQYF.

The V and J genes are TRBV4-3 and TRBJ2-7, with 8 bases identical to TRBD1. The CDR3 length is 15 residues. Unmatched junction bases numbered 6, after V lost 1 base and J lost 4 bases. Germline loops: CDR1 LGHNA, CDR2 YSLEER. CDR3 bases: TGCGCCAGCAGCCAAGCCTCGGACAGGGTATACGAGCAGTACTTC. Translating gives CASSQASDRVYEQYF.